These 5 T cell receptor beta chains were all obtained from the same sample, sequenced in a study of T cell responses to AZD1222 COVID-19 vaccine. Some clones are missing from TCRdb's copy, which holds only in-frame ones; the method was immunoSEQ multiplex PCR. The table records some 150,000 clones, around 89% of them present only once. The specimen comprised peripheral blood, sampled on day 0 of AZD1222 vaccination. The origin of the receptors is an adult in good health.

V usage is TRBV14 and J usage is TRBJ1-2; 7 bases are shared with TRBD1. Germline loops: CDR1 SGHDN, CDR2 FVKESK. V lost 4 bases to trimming and J lost 5 bases; unmatched junction nucleotides: 4. The CDR3 runs 13 residues. The CDR3 here is CASSRTGRYGYTF. CDR3 nucleotide sequence: TGTGCCAGCAGCCGGACAGGACGATATGGCTACACCTTC.

The genes are TRBV19 and TRBJ1-3, with TRBD1 identical over 7 bases. J was trimmed by 1 base and V by 9 bases; bases with no gene match: 6. CDR3 length: 14 amino acids. The germline V gene has CDR1 LNHDA and CDR2 SQIVND (reference sequence). The CDR3 loop reads CASRQGLSGNTIYF. The CDR3 DNA follows: TGTGCCAGCCGACAGGGTTTATCTGGAAACACCATATATTTT.

The V call is TRBV19, the J call TRBJ2-7; 14 bases line up with TRBD2. The CDR3 is 15 residues long. Unmatched junction bases numbered 5, after V lost 4 bases and J lost 6 bases. CDR1 and CDR2 (germline): LNHDA, SQIVND (reference sequence). DNA for the CDR3: TGTGCCAGTAGTACTTCGACTAGCGGGAGGGTCGAGCAGTACTTC. The encoded protein is CASSTSTSGRVEQYF. Full variable domain (rest looked up from reference TRBV19 and TRBJ2-7): DGGITQSPKYLFRKEGQNVTLSCEQNLNHDAMYWYRQDPGQGLRLIYYSQIVNDFQKGDIAEGYSVSREKKESFPLTVTSAQKNPTAFYLCASSTSTSGRVEQYFGPGTRLTVT.

The genes are TRBV28 and TRBJ2-7; TRBD1 aligns across 9 bases. From germline, CDR1 is MDHEN and CDR2 SYDVKM. This CDR3 contains 15 residues. Unmatched junction bases numbered 7, after V lost 2 bases and J lost 5 bases. CDR3 sequence: CASSLGTGFFNEQYF. The CDR3, as DNA: TGTGCCAGCAGTTTAGGGACAGGGTTCTTTAACGAGCAGTACTTC.

This chain links TRBV6-6 with TRBJ1-1; the D is unclear. Looked up from germline, CDR1 is MNHNY and CDR2 is SVGAGI (reference sequence). The CDR3 sequence is 13 residues long. V was pared by 6 bases and J by 1 base, with 9 bases between. For the CDR3, the DNA is TGTGCCAGCAGACTCCAGCCGAACACTGAAGCTTTCTTT. Protein sequence: CASRLQPNTEAFF.